The sequence of this T cell receptor (beta chain) was determined in a study of cytomegalovirus exposure and HLA in healthy donors. Overall study findings and caveats: Most TCR sequences proved rare, with some public TCRs found in many donors.

Trimming left V 6 bases short and J 1 base short, with 10 bases between. The CDR3 contains 13 residues. Germline V lookup: CDR1 LNHDA, CDR2 SQIVND (reference sequence). Amplification used 60 Vbeta primers and 13 Jbeta primers. Sequencing used immunoSEQ multiplex PCR; TCRdb keeps in-frame clones, though not all of them. The sample holds 150,000 to 170,000 clones, around three quarters seen once. This clone was observed a single time. Antigen unknown. Other DNA sequences in the sample encode the same CDR3. This chain connects TRBV19 to TRBJ2-7, with D tentatively TRBD2 (5 bases). This receptor was taken from a middle-aged woman in good health and CMV-seronegative. The sequenced material came from PBMCs. The CDR3 DNA is TGTGCCAGTAGGAGGACTCGATCCTACGAGCAGTACTTC. Amino acids: CASRRTRSYEQYF.